This T cell receptor (beta chain) came from a study of cutaneous CD30+ T cell lymphoproliferative disorder and hepatitis E (dated by TCRdb to the late 2010s). About this clone itself: Its antigen is unknown. No quality values exist for individual bases; no much larger clone is one base distant.

Taken from the germline V gene (reference sequence), the CDR1 and CDR2 loops are LNHDA and SQIVND. V lost 10 bases and J lost 0 bases; the stretch between them is 19 bases long. Counted from cysteine to phenylalanine, this CDR3 has 16 amino acids. CDR3 DNA only is kept here, 48 bases in frame from base 1. The receptor library was made with the immunoSEQ multiplex PCR assay. What TCRdb holds here is the immuneACCESS table cut down to in-frame rearrangements. Part of the clones is not present; checked against another copy, under half of the missing clones reflect an unresolved V gene, and the others are unexplained. The sample table holds several thousand clones, of which 65% to 75% were seen once. The top ten clones comprise roughly 1% of the sample.

This sequence uses TRBV19 and TRBJ1-5; no confident D gene assignment can be made. The material sequenced was blood. This TCR came from a human donor with a cutaneous T cell lymphoproliferative disorder associated with hepatitis E virus. CDR3 sequence: CATSTLPGTSNQPQHF. The DNA sequence is TGTGCCACCAGTACCCTACCGGGCACTAGCAATCAGCCCCAGCATTTT.